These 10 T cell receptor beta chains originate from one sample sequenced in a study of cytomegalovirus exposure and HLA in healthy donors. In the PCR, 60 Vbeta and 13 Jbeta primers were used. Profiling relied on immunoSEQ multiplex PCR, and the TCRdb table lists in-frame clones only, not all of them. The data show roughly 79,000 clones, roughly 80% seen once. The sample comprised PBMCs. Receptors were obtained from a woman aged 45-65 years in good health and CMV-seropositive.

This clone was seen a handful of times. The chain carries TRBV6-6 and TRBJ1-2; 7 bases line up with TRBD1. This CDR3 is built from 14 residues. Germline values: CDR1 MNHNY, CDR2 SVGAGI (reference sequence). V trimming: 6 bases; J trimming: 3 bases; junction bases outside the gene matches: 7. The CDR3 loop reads CASRIDRVDYGYTF. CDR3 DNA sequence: TGTGCCAGCAGAATCGACAGGGTAGACTATGGCTACACCTTC.

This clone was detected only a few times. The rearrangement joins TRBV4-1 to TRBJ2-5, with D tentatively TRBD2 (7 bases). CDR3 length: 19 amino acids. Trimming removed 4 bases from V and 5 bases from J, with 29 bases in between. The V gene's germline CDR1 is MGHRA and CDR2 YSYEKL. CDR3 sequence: CASSPYPGGGRPINETQYF. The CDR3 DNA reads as TGCGCCAGCAGCCCCTATCCCGGGGGCGGGAGACCTATAAATGAGACCCAGTACTTC.

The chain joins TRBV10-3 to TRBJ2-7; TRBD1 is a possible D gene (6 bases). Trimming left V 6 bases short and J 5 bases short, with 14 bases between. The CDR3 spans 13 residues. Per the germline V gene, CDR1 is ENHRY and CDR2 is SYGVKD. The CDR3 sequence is CAISRTEFHEQYF. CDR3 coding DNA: TGTGCCATCAGCAGGACAGAGTTCCACGAGCAGTACTTC.

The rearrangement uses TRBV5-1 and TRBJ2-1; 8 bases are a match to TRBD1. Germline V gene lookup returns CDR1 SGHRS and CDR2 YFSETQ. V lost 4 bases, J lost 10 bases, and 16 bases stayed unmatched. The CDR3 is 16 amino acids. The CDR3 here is CASSRTGTGRFNEQFF. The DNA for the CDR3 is TGCGCCAGCAGCAGAACCGGGACAGGACGATTCAACGAGCAGTTCTTC.

DNA of the CDR3: TGTGCCAGCAGCTTAGCTAGCGGGAACACAGATACGCAGTATTTT. Protein product: CASSLASGNTDTQYF. This chain joins TRBV11-3 and TRBJ2-3, with 9 positions matching TRBD2. The CDR3 length is 15 residues. The germline V gene has CDR1 SGHNT and CDR2 YENEEA. V shed 1 base and J 2 bases; nucleotides not matched to a gene: 1.

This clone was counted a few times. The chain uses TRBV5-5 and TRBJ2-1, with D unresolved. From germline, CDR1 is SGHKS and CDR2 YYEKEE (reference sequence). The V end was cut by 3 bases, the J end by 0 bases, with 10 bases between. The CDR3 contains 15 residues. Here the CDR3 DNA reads TGTGCCAGCAGCTGGCGGAGTTCCTCCTACAATGAGCAGTTCTTC. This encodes CASSWRSSSYNEQFF.

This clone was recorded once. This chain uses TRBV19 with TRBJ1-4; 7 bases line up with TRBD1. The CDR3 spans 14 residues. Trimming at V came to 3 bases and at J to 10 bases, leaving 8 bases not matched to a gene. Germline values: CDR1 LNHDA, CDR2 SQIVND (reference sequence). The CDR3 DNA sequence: TGTGCCAGTAGTATTCGGACAGGACTCGGAAAACTGTTTTTT. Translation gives CASSIRTGLGKLFF.

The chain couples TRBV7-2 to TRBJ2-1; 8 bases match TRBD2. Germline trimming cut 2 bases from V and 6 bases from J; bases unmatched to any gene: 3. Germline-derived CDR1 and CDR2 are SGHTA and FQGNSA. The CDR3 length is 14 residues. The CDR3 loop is CASSLQRGGNEQFF. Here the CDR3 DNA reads TGTGCCAGCAGCTTACAACGGGGGGGCAATGAGCAGTTCTTC.

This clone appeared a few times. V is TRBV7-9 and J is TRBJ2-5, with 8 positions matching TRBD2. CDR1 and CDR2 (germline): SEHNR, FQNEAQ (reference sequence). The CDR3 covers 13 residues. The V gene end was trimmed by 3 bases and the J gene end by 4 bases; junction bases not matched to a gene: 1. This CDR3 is CASSFAGGETQYF. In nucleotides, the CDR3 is TGTGCCAGCAGCTTCGCGGGAGGAGAGACCCAGTACTTC. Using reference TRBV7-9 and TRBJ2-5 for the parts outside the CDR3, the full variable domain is DTGVSQNPRHKITKRGQNVTFRCDPISEHNRLYWYRQTLGQGPEFLTYFQNEAQLEKSRLLSDRFSAERPKGSFSTLEIQRTEQGDSAMYLCASSFAGGETQYFGPGTRLLVL.

As DNA, the CDR3 is TGTGCCGCAGGGGGGCTAGCGGGAGGGCCGATTCAGGAGTTCTTC. Its protein product is CAAGGLAGGPIQEFF. The gene calls are TRBV6-4 and TRBJ2-1; 12 nucleotides agree with TRBD2. Germline values: CDR1 MRHNA, CDR2 SNTAGT. CDR3 length equals 15 residues. Losses at the gene ends were 11 bases for V and 14 bases for J; bases not matched to a gene: 19.